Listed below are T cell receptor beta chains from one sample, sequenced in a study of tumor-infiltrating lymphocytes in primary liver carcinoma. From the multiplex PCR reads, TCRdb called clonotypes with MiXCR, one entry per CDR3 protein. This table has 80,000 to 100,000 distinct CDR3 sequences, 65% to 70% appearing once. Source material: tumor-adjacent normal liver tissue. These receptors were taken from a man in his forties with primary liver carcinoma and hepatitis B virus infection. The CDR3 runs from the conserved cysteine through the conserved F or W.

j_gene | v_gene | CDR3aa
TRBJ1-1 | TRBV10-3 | CAISEQRTEVFF
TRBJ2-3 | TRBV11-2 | CASSYQGAQTDTQYF
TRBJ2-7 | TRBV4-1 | CASSPLGRGYEQYF
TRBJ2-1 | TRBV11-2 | CASSSGLAEEYNEQFF
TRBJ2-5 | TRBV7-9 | CASSLAGGRQTQYF
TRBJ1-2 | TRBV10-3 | CAISDHLVGKDGYTF
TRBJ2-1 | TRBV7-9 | CASSLRASGPYNEQFF
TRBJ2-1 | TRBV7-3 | CASSSVTKGGSYNEQFF
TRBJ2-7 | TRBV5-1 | CASSLGQGATHEQYF
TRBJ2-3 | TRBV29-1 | CNVEDQGTPQTQYF
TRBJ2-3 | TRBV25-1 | CASSVGTGGSEGGDTQYF
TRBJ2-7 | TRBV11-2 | CASNLESDNYEQYF
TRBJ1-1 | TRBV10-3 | CAISEPHRENTEAFF
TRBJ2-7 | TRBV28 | CASSPTGLSYEQYF
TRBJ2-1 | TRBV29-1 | CSVTGGSYNEQLF
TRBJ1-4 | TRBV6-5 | CASSNTGGGEKLSF
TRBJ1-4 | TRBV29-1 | CSGQRSANEKLFF
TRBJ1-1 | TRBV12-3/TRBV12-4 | CASSLLSLGEAFF
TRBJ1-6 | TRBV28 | CASRNSFANSHLHF
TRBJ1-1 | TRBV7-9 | CASRPSGVKGTEAFF
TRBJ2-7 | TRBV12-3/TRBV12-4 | CARSLREAYEQYF